The 4 T cell receptor beta chains listed next were all sequenced from one sample in a study of cytomegalovirus exposure and HLA in healthy donors. Use of 60 Vbeta and 13 Jbeta primers characterized the PCR. Profiling relied on immunoSEQ multiplex PCR, and the TCRdb table lists in-frame clones only, not all of them. Here the sample spans around 150,000 clones, roughly 80% being singletons. The sequencing sample was made of PBMCs. These receptor sequences come from a human donor in good health.

The chain couples TRBV7-9 to TRBJ2-7, with 8 positions matching TRBD1. Germline CDR1 reads SEHNR; CDR2 reads FQNEAQ (reference sequence). The CDR3 loop spans 16 amino acids. V lost 5 bases and J lost 2; bases outside the gene matches: 11. The CDR3 DNA is TGTGCCAGCAGCCCTGCGGGCAGGGGGCCCCCCTACGAGCAGTACTTC. It yields the protein CASSPAGRGPPYEQYF. Full variable domain (outside the CDR3, taken from reference TRBV7-9 and TRBJ2-7): DTGVSQNPRHKITKRGQNVTFRCDPISEHNRLYWYRQTLGQGPEFLTYFQNEAQLEKSRLLSDRFSAERPKGSFSTLEIQRTEQGDSAMYLCASSPAGRGPPYEQYFGPGTRLTVT.

The chain has TRBV4-3 and TRBJ2-7; weak D call: TRBD2 (6 bases). Germline-derived CDR1 and CDR2 are LGHNA and YSLEER. This CDR3 is built from 15 residues. The germline V and J ends were trimmed by 1 base and 3 bases, with 13 bases remaining between them. This CDR3 reads CASSQASWGDYEQYF. CDR3 DNA: TGCGCCAGCAGCCAAGCCTCCTGGGGGGACTACGAGCAGTACTTC.

The chain has TRBV2 and TRBJ1-2, with a tentative D call TRBD1 (5 bases). Germline-derived CDR1 and CDR2 are SNHLY and FYNNEI. This CDR3 has 15 residues. V was trimmed by 7 bases and J by 4 bases, leaving 19 bases between them. CDR3 sequence reads: CASNKRADTLYGYTF. In DNA, the CDR3 is TGTGCCAGCAATAAAAGGGCGGACACGCTCTATGGCTACACCTTC.

The chain uses TRBV19 and TRBJ1-5, with 7 bases that match TRBD1. The germline gives CDR1 LNHDA, CDR2 SQIVND (reference sequence). The CDR3 covers 14 residues. J lost 7 bases, V lost 0 bases, and 3 bases had no gene match. This CDR3 reads CASSIEGGRQPQHF. The DNA for the CDR3 is TGTGCCAGTAGTATAGAAGGGGGCAGACAGCCCCAGCATTTT.